The T cell receptor (beta chain) under discussion was sequenced for a study of CD8 T cells in ankylosing spondylitis. Study-level results: Apparently characteristic of ankylosing spondylitis blood was a TCR beta motif (about eight highly homologous variants). Disease-linked clones reportedly concentrated significantly in matched ankylosing spondylitis synovial fluid. Researchers report that disease-linked clones proved CD8+ and relatively rare in peripheral blood.

Germline V CDR1 and CDR2: SGDLS, YYNGEE. The CDR3 runs 14 residues. V lost 0 bases to trimming and J lost 9 bases, with 13 bases between them. This clonotype was counted between two and nine times. Antigen unknown. The TCR beta libraries were generated through quantitative 5'-RACE incorporating molecular barcodes. TCRdb called the 5' RACE reads again in MiXCR, with one record for every CDR3 protein. Among 450,000 or so distinct CDR3 sequences listed, 25% to 30% were seen once. This receptor was taken from a male donor with ankylosing spondylitis. The genes are TRBV9 and TRBJ2-1, with TRBD2 as a possible D gene (6 bases). Sequenced input: blood, either unsorted or a sorted T cell fraction (not recorded which). CDR3 nucleotides: TGTGCCAGCAGCGTAGAAACGGGGGTGGGTGAGCAGTTCTTC. Amino acid sequence: CASSVETGVGEQFF.